This TCR beta chain is from a study of T cell responses to AZD1222 COVID-19 vaccine. Study background: Pooling covered second doses at about 4 or about 12 weeks. General study findings and limits: Increased Spike-specific TCR breadth and depth were observed after two AZD1222 doses. It was only five to seven AZD1222 recipients who were seropositive at baseline. None of the repertoires were sampled until the peak T cell response had passed.

TCRdb's table, derived via immunoSEQ multiplex PCR, lists solely in-frame clones and lacks some. The sample records 150,000 or so clones, around nine tenths being singletons. As concerns this clone: The antigen is not known.

This CDR3 is built from 13 residues. V shed 4 bases, J shed 9 bases, and the junction held 4 bases outside the gene matches. Germline CDR1 reads SEHNR; CDR2 reads FQNEAQ (reference sequence). This clonotype was sampled from an adult in good health. Source: peripheral blood, taken on day 0 of AZD1222 vaccination. The V gene is TRBV7-9, the J gene TRBJ1-3, with 9 positions matching TRBD1. The CDR3, as DNA: TGTGCCAGCAGCTACGGACAGGGGAGCACCATATATTTT. Translation: CASSYGQGSTIYF. Complete variable domain (other parts from reference TRBV7-9 and TRBJ1-3): DTGVSQNPRHKITKRGQNVTFRCDPISEHNRLYWYRQTLGQGPEFLTYFQNEAQLEKSRLLSDRFSAERPKGSFSTLEIQRTEQGDSAMYLCASSYGQGSTIYFGEGSWLTVV.